The T cell receptor (beta chain) described here comes from a study of cytomegalovirus exposure and HLA in healthy donors. The method was immunoSEQ multiplex PCR; TCRdb's version includes in-frame clones alone and lacks a portion of them. This sample has 120,000 or so clones, with 85% to 90% found just once. V was shortened by 4 bases and J by 2 bases, with 9 bases between the two germline ends. From germline, CDR1 is SGHTA and CDR2 FQGNSA. The CDR3 has 13 amino acids. Findings and caveats of the study: Specificity for CMV antigens was confirmed in vitro for a few of the CMV-associated chains.

On this clone itself: The antigen remains unidentified.

Sequenced sample: PBMCs. This TCR came from a woman in her late teens or twenties in good health and CMV-seronegative. The chain is built from TRBV7-2 and TRBJ2-7; possible D gene TRBD2, 5 bases. As DNA, the CDR3 is TGTGCCAGCAGCTCACTAGGCCCCTACGAGCAGTACTTC. This codes for CASSSLGPYEQYF.